The rows below give T cell receptor beta chains drawn from one sample of a study of a mutant IDH1 vaccine in newly diagnosed glioma. Method: immunoSEQ multiplex PCR; TCRdb's copy keeps in-frame clones and lacks some. The table includes roughly 99,000 clones, 80% to 90% detected once. Sequences were derived from PBMCs, sampled from a glioma patient treated with radiotherapy, temozolomide or both. These TCRs come from a woman in her forties or fifties with glioma. The CDR3 runs from the conserved cysteine through the conserved F or W. The D gene is left open where the match is weak. Only part of the rows carry a size: once, few, many, or a class if the clone is expanded.

TRBD1,-,TRBJ1-1,TRBV7-9,TGTGCCAGCACGAGACAGGGGGAGAACACTGAAGCTTTCTTT,CASTRQGENTEAFF
-,few,TRBJ1-1,TRBV6-1,TGTGCCAGCACTCAGAAGTGGGAGTCTGAAGCTTTCTTT,CASTQKWESEAFF
-,once,TRBJ2-3,TRBV6-5,TGTGCCAGCAGTCGACAAAGGGGCACAGATACGCAGTATTTT,CASSRQRGTDTQYF
TRBD1,-,TRBJ2-7,TRBV7-6,TGTGCCAGCAGCCTCGTCACGGGACAGGGAAGCGAGCAGTACTTC,CASSLVTGQGSEQYF
TRBD1,-,TRBJ2-2,TRBV5-4,TGTGCCAGCAGCTTGGGTGGACAGGGAGTCGGGGAGCTGTTTTTT,CASSLGGQGVGELFF
TRBD1,-,TRBJ1-2,TRBV28,TGTGCCAGCAGTTCTCCGGGACAGGGGGCGCTGGGCTATGGCTACACCTTC,CASSSPGQGALGYGYTF
-,-,TRBJ1-5,TRBV27,TGTGCCAGCGCCCCTTCGGACAGCTTAACGGGGGGCTTCAATCAGCCCCAGCATTTT,CASAPSDSLTGGFNQPQHF
-,-,TRBJ1-4,TRBV19,TGTGCCAGTAGTAGGGGCAGTTTTGAAAAACTGTTTTTT,CASSRGSFEKLFF
-,once,TRBJ1-5,TRBV6-5,TGTGCCAGCAGTTTAATCAGTGGGGGGCCCCAGCATTTT,CASSLISGGPQHF
TRBD2,-,TRBJ2-3,TRBV19,TGTGCCAGTAGTATAGGAGGTAGCGGGCGCACAGATACGCAGTATTTT,CASSIGGSGRTDTQYF
-,-,TRBJ1-2,TRBV5-4,TGTGCCAGCAGCTTGGGAGACAACTATGGCTACACCTTC,CASSLGDNYGYTF
-,-,TRBJ2-7,TRBV6-6,TGTGCCAGCAGTTCCCTTACCTACGAGCAGTACTTC,CASSSLTYEQYF
TRBD1,-,TRBJ2-7,TRBV9,TGTGCCAGCAGCCGAGAGGGCAGGGGGTCCTACGAGCAGTACTTC,CASSREGRGSYEQYF
TRBD1,medium-sized,TRBJ2-6,TRBV6-5,TGTGCCAGCAGCGACACAGGGGCTGGGGCCAACGTCCTGACTTTC,CASSDTGAGANVLTF
-,-,TRBJ1-5,TRBV6-5,TGTGCCAGCAGTTACTCGAGGCAGGTCAATCAGCCCCAGCATTTT,CASSYSRQVNQPQHF
TRBD2,-,TRBJ2-5,TRBV19,TGTGCCAGTAGTCCCAGGCGCGGGAGTCAAGAGACCCAGTACTTC,CASSPRRGSQETQYF
-,-,TRBJ1-5,TRBV5-8,TGTGCCAGCAGCTTGGGAGGGAATAGCAATCAGCCCCAGCATTTT,CASSLGGNSNQPQHF
-,-,TRBJ2-2,TRBV20-1,TGCACCCGGGGGGGGGAGCTGTTTTTT,CTRGGELFF
TRBD2,once,TRBJ2-3,TRBV4-2,TGTGCCAGCAGCCTAAATCTAGCGGGAGTGACAGATACGCAGTATTTT,CASSLNLAGVTDTQYF
TRBD1,-,TRBJ1-1,TRBV18,TGTGCCAGCTCGCTGGGACAGGGAGGTGACACTGAAGCTTTCTTT,CASSLGQGGDTEAFF
-,-,TRBJ2-7,TRBV5-1,TGCGCCAGCAGCCCCGGGGGATACGAGCAGTACTTC,CASSPGGYEQYF
TRBD1,-,TRBJ2-4,TRBV28,TGTGCCAGCAGTTTATCAGTAGGGGGACAGGGCCGGCACATTCAGTACTTC,CASSLSVGGQGRHIQYF
TRBD2,once,TRBJ2-3,TRBV9,TGTGCCAGCAGCGTAGGCGGGAGTGGCACAGATACGCAGTATTTT,CASSVGGSGTDTQYF
-,-,TRBJ2-3,TRBV28,TGTGCCAGCAGTTTACACCCGCAGCGGGCAGATACGCAGTATTTT,CASSLHPQRADTQYF
-,-,TRBJ1-2,TRBV7-2,TGTGCCAGCAGCTTATACGCAGGGGCGGAGAACTATGGCTACACCTTC,CASSLYAGAENYGYTF